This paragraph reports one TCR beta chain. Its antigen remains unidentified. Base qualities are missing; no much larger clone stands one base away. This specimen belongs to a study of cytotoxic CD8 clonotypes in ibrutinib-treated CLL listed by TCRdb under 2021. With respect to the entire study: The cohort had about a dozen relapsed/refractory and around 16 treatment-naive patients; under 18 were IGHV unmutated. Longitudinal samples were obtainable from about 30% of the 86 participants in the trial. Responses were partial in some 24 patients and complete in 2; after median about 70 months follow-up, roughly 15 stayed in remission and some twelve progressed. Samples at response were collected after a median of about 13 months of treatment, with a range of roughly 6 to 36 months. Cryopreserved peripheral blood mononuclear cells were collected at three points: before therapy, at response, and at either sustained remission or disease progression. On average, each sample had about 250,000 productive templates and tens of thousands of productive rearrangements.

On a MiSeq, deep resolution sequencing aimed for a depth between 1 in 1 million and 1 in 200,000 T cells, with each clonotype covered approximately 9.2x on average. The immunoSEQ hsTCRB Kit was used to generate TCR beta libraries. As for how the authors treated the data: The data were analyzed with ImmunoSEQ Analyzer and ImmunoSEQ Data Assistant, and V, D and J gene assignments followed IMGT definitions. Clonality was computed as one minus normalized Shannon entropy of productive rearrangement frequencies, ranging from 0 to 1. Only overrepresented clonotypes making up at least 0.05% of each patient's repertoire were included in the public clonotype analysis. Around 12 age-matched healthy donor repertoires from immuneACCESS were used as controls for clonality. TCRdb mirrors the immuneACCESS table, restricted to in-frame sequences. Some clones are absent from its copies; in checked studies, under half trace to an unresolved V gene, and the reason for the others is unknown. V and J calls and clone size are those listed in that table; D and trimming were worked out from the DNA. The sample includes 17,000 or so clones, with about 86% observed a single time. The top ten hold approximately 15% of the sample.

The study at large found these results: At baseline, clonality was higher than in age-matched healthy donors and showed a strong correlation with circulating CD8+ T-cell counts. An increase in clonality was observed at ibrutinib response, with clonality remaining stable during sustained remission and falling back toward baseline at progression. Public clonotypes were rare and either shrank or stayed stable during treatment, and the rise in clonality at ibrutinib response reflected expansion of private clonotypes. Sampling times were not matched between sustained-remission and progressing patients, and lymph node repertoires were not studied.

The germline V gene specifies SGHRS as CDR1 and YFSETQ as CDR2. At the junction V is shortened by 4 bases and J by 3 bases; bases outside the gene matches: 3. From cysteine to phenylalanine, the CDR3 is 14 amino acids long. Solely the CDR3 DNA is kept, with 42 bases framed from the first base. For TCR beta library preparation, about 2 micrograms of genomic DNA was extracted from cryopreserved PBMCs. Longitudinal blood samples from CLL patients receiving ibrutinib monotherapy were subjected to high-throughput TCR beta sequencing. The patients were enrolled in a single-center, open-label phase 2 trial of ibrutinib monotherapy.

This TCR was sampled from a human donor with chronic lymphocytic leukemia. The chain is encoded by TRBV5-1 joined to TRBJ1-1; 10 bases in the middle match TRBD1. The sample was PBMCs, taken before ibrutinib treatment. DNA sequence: TGCGCCAGCAGCACGGGACAGGGGTACACTGAAGCTTTCTTT. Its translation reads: CASSTGQGYTEAFF.